Listed below are T cell receptor beta chains from one sample, sequenced in a study of T cells in Graves' hyperthyroidism and ophthalmopathy. One entry per CDR3 protein, called by TCRdb with MiXCR from the multiplex PCR reads. The sample shows 600,000 to 750,000 distinct CDR3 sequences, roughly 17% of them seen only once. Source material: blood. The receptors stem from a man aged 45-65 years with Graves' hyperthyroidism. CDR3s include the opening cysteine and the closing phenylalanine or tryptophan. The D gene is left open where the match is weak. Some rows have no size entry. The others give once, few or many, or a class for an expanded clone.

. | TRBJ2-7 | TRBV6-2/TRBV6-3 | many | TGTGCCAGCAGTTACGGCGCTAGCGCCCACGAGCAGTACTTC | CASSYGASAHEQYF
. | TRBJ2-1 | TRBV7-9 | . | TGTGCCAGCAGCAGAGGGGGGGACTACAATGAGCAGTTCTTC | CASSRGGDYNEQFF
TRBD1 | TRBJ2-2 | TRBV11-1 | . | TGTGCCACCACTCTTGGGACAGGGGGCTTCGGGGAGCTGTTTTTT | CATTLGTGGFGELFF
TRBD2 | TRBJ2-1 | TRBV12-3/TRBV12-4 | many | TGTGCCAGCAGCCGGGGGGAGGTTCTACACAGTGAGCAGTTCTTC | CASSRGEVLHSEQFF
. | TRBJ2-2 | TRBV6-5 | few | TGTGCCAGCAGTTACGGGGATACCGGGGAGCTGTTTTTT | CASSYGDTGELFF
TRBD1 | TRBJ2-7 | TRBV4-1 | . | TGCGCCAGCAGCCAAGTGCAGGGGGTACTTTACGAGCAGTACTTC | CASSQVQGVLYEQYF
. | TRBJ2-5 | TRBV7-2 | few | TGTGCCAGCAGTCCCGCGGGTCCCGGCGGAGAGACCCAGTACTTC | CASSPAGPGGETQYF
. | TRBJ1-1 | TRBV19 | few | TGTGCCAGTAGTATACCGGACAGACCAAACACTGAAGCTTTCTTT | CASSIPDRPNTEAFF
TRBD2 | TRBJ2-1 | TRBV2 | many | TGTGCCAGCAGTTGGACTAGCGGCTACAATGAGCAGTTCTTC | CASSWTSGYNEQFF
. | TRBJ2-3 | TRBV11-2 | many | TGTGCCAGCAGCCCGTATCGGGATACGCAGTATTTT | CASSPYRDTQYF
TRBD1 | TRBJ2-7 | TRBV30 | . | TGTGCCTGCCCGGGACAGGGGACCTACGAGCAGTACTTC | CACPGQGTYEQYF
TRBD1 | TRBJ1-2 | TRBV28 | once | TGTGCCAGTAAAGGACAGGGGGCCGGCTATGGCTACACCTTC | CASKGQGAGYGYTF
. | TRBJ2-5 | TRBV7-8 | . | TGTGCCAGCAGCGTGGCCACCCATACAGCGGAGACCCAGTACTTC | CASSVATHTAETQYF
TRBD2 | TRBJ2-1 | TRBV3-1 | once | TGTGCCAGCAGCCCAGGACTAGCGGTTTTGAATGAGCAGTTCTTC | CASSPGLAVLNEQFF
. | TRBJ2-1 | TRBV28 | few | TGTGCCAGCAGTTTGGGGGGACTCGTCGGAGAGCAGTTCTTC | CASSLGGLVGEQFF
. | TRBJ1-4 | TRBV15 | . | TGTGCCACCAGCAGAGGGGGTTCCGGCCCCTTGGAAAAACTGTTTTTT | CATSRGGSGPLEKLFF
TRBD2 | TRBJ2-4 | TRBV12-3/TRBV12-4 | many | TGTGCCAGCAGCCCAGTTTTGAGGGGACTAGCGGGAGTCTTGGGAAACATTCAGTACTTC | CASSPVLRGLAGVLGNIQYF
TRBD1 | TRBJ2-7 | TRBV6-1 | few | TGTGCCAGCACAAACCCGGGACAGCCCTACGAGCAGTACTTC | CASTNPGQPYEQYF
. | TRBJ1-4 | TRBV12-3/TRBV12-4 | few | TGTGCCAGCAGTTTAGGGGACATACTGTTTTTT | CASSLGDILFF
TRBD1 | TRBJ2-7 | TRBV6-1 | many | TGTGCCAGCAGTTCTACATCCCGGGACAGGGCCTACGAGCAGTACTTC | CASSSTSRDRAYEQYF
TRBD1 | TRBJ1-2 | TRBV19 | . | TGTGCCAGTAGTATATCACAGGGGGCGGATGGCTACACCTTC | CASSISQGADGYTF
. | TRBJ2-3 | TRBV13 | many | TGTGCCAGCAGCTTAGGCCCCTTGGATACGCAGTATTTT | CASSLGPLDTQYF
. | TRBJ1-2 | TRBV11-2 | . | TGTGCCAGCAGCCCGGTCGGGGGCGTTGGCTATGGCTACACCTTC | CASSPVGGVGYGYTF
TRBD2 | TRBJ2-7 | TRBV6-1 | . | TGTGCCAGCAACGGGAGGGAGAGCGCCTACGAGCAGTACTTC | CASNGRESAYEQYF
. | TRBJ1-5 | TRBV7-6 | . | TGTGCCAGCAGCTTGTATGGTAGGGAAAGCAATCAGCCCCAGCATTTT | CASSLYGRESNQPQHF
. | TRBJ1-1 | TRBV18 | many | TGTGCCAGCTCAGGGGGGGAGAGCACTGAAGCTTTCTTT | CASSGGESTEAFF
. | TRBJ2-2 | TRBV11-2 | many | TGTGCCAGCAGCTTACTAAACACCGGGGAGCTGTTTTTT | CASSLLNTGELFF
. | TRBJ2-2 | TRBV2 | many | TGTGCCACCTTCAGAGGCCGGGGGGCGGGGGAGCTGTTTTTT | CATFRGRGAGELFF
. | TRBJ2-1 | TRBV29-1 | . | TGCATCGGGTCAGGCGGGCTTGGCAATGAGCAGTTCTTC | CIGSGGLGNEQFF
TRBD2 | TRBJ2-7 | TRBV6-1 | many | TGTGCCAGCAGTTATTGGGGACTAGCGGGAGGGGACTACGAGCAGTACTTC | CASSYWGLAGGDYEQYF
. | TRBJ1-2 | TRBV6-1 | many | TGTGCCAGCAGTGAATGGGGCCAGGTCCCTAACTATGGCTACACCTTC | CASSEWGQVPNYGYTF
TRBD2 | TRBJ2-7 | TRBV7-2 | few | TGTGCCAGCAGCCCACCGCGGGCGGGAGGAGGGCGCGAGCAGTACTTC | CASSPPRAGGGREQYF
TRBD2 | TRBJ2-7 | TRBV2 | many | TGTGCCAGCATTAGCGGGAGCTCCTACGAGCAGTACTTC | CASISGSSYEQYF
. | TRBJ2-1 | TRBV28 | many | TGTGCCAGCAGTCGGACTATCTGGACTGGGCATGAGCAGTTCTTC | CASSRTIWTGHEQFF
. | TRBJ1-3 | TRBV28 | many | TGTGCCAGCAGTTTTGTGGCGCGGGGAAACACCATATATTTT | CASSFVARGNTIYF
. | TRBJ2-7 | TRBV29-1 | many | TGCAGCGGGGGGGATGGGACAGCCTACGAGCAGTACTTC | CSGGDGTAYEQYF
TRBD1 | TRBJ1-4 | TRBV7-9 | . | TGTGCCAGCAGCTACCCGGGACAGGGACCAACTAATGAAAAACTGTTTTTT | CASSYPGQGPTNEKLFF
. | TRBJ2-5 | TRBV29-1 | many | TGCAGCGAACGGGACTCCCGAGAGACCCAGTACTTC | CSERDSRETQYF
TRBD1 | TRBJ2-7 | TRBV19 | few | TGTGCCAGTAGTATGGGACAGGCCTACGAGCAGTACTTC | CASSMGQAYEQYF
. | TRBJ2-7 | TRBV6-1 | . | TGTGCCAGCAGTGAAGTACAGGTGGGGCAGTACTTC | CASSEVQVGQYF